Sequencing of this T cell receptor beta chain was carried out in a study of T cell repertoires in cytomegalovirus infection. Study-level background: Shared public TCR beta signatures pointed to both CMV infection and a matching HLA type. Study observations and caveats: Frequencies of public TCR beta families were cumulated, and this identified carriers of CMV plus the relevant HLA. Clonotypes of TCR beta that were HLA-C-restricted and CMV-specific dominated the ex vivo response.

Via MiXCR, TCRdb re-called the reads, giving one row per CDR3 protein. The sample holds about 400,000 distinct CDR3 sequences, roughly 18% seen once. Germline V CDR1 and CDR2: SGHTA, FQGNSA. This CDR3 has 14 amino acids. Trimming shortened V by 5 bases and J by 0 bases, and 8 bases separated the two germline ends. This clonotype occurred a few times. The antigen is not known. The receptor was derived from a human donor in good health (CMV status not recorded). Some clones in this sample may be carry-over from other donors' samples. Material for sequencing was PBMCs. The chain recombines TRBV7-2 with TRBJ1-3; maybe TRBD1 (5 bases). CDR3 sequence: CASSRQSSGNTIYF. As DNA, the CDR3 is TGTGCCAGCAGCCGACAGAGCTCTGGAAACACCATATATTTT.